This TCR beta chain was observed in a study of shared clonotypes between healthy human individuals. Points from the study as a whole: Relative to clonotypes present in all four donors, those not shared had lower generation probabilities.

Assay execution proceeded at the deep level. In the original workflow: ImmunoSEQ yielded junction-only sequences lacking quality scores, so filtering differed. The assay was immunoSEQ multiplex PCR, and TCRdb's table has in-frame clones only and misses some. D and trimming were read from the DNA, whereas the V and J calls and clone size are those reported in that table. Of 2,500,000 or so clones listed, around nine tenths were seen once; the top ten hold more than 0.12%. Trimming took off 4 bases at V and 0 bases at J, with 13 bases between the two ends. Germline lookup yields CDR1 ENHRY and CDR2 SYGVKD. The CDR3 extends over 16 amino acids. In the case of this clone: Its antigen is as yet unknown.

The TCR sequence derives from a man in his late teens or twenties in good health. J is TRBJ1-3 and V is TRBV10-3; D is unclear. Sequenced material: naive CD4+ T cells sorted from blood. Stated subset: CD45RA+ positively selected. CDR3 nucleotides: TGTGCCATCAGTGTGTTGTTCAGAGACTCTGGAAACACCATATATTTT. Residues: CAISVLFRDSGNTIYF.